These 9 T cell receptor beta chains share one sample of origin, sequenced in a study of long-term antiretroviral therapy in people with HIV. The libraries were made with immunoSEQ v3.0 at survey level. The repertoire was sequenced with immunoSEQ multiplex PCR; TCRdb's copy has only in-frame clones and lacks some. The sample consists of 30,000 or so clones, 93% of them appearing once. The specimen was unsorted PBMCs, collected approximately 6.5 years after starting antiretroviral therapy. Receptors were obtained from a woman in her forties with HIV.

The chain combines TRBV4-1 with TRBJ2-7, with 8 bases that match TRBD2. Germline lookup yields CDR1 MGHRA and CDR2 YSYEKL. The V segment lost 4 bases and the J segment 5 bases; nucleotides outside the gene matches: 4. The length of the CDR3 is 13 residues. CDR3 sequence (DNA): TGCGCCAGCAGCCTCCCGGGGGGGGACGAGCAGTACTTC. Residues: CASSLPGGDEQYF.

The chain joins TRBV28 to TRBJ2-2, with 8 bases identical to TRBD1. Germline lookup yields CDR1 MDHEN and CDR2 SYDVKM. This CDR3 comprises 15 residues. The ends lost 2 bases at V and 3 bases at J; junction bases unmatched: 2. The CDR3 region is CASSLPTGDTGELFF. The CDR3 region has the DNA TGTGCCAGCAGTTTACCGACAGGGGACACCGGGGAGCTGTTTTTT.

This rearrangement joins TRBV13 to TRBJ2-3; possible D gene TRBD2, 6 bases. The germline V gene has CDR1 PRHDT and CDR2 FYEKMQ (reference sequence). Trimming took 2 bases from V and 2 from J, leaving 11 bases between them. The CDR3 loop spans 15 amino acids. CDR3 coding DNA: TGTGCCAGCAGCTTAACGGCGGGGTTCACAGATACGCAGTATTTT. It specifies CASSLTAGFTDTQYF.

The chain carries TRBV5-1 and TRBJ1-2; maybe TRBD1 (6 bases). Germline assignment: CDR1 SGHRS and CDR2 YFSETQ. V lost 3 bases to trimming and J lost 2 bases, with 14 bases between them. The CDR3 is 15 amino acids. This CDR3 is CASSSTTGSNYGYTF. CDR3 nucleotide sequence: TGCGCCAGCAGCTCAACGACAGGTTCGAACTATGGCTACACCTTC.

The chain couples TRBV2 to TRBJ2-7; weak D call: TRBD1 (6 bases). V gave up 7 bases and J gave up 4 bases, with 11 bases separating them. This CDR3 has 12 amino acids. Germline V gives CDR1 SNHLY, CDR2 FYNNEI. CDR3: CASKGTQYEQYF. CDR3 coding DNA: TGTGCCAGCAAAGGGACACAATACGAGCAGTACTTC.

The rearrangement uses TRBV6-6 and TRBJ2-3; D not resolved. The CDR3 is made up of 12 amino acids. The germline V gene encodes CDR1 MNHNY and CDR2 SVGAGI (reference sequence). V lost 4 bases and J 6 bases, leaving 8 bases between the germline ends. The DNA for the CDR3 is TGTGCCAGCAGTTCCGTCGAGGATACGCAGTATTTT. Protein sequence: CASSSVEDTQYF.

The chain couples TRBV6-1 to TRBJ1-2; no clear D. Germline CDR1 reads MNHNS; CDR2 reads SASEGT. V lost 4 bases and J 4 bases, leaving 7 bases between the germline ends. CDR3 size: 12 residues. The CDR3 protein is CASSVTRYGYTF. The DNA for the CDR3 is TGTGCCAGCAGTGTCACCCGCTATGGCTACACCTTC.

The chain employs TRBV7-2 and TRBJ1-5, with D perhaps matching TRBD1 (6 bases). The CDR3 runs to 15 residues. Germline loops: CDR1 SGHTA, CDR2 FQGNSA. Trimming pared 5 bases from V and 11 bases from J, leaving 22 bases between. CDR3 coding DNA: TGTGCCAGCAGCCCACTTACACAGGGATTCCATGCCCAGCATTTT. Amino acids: CASSPLTQGFHAQHF.

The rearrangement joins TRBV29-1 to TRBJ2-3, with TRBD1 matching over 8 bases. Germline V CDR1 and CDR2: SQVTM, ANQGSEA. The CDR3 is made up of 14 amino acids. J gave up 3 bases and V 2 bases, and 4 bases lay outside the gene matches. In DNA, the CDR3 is TGCAGCGTTGAATGGACAGGGAGGACAGATACGCAGTATTTT. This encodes CSVEWTGRTDTQYF.